This TCR beta chain was profiled in a study of identifying expanded T cells in peripheral blood (dated by TCRdb to between 2017 and 2020). Regarding the research as a whole: Technical replicates were generated by sequencing separate aliquots of the same genomic DNA pool, and four replicates were compared pairwise.

During the collection period, no immune events, such as infections, were documented for the healthy donors. Time-dependent variance in a beta-binomial model of T-cell clone differential abundance was calibrated using healthy-donor blood repertoires as a training cohort. The training cohort included around ten healthy donors, of whom 3 were female and 7 were male. The donors were between roughly 29 and 65 years old, with an average age of approximately 45 years. Whole blood, obtained from a commercial supplier, was collected from each healthy donor at three time points spaced roughly 2 weeks apart. For immunosequencing, genomic DNA was extracted from whole blood that had not been sorted. About this clone itself: The antigen this receptor binds is unknown. Per-nucleotide qualities are absent, and no much larger clonotype sits a single base away.

The CDR3 starts with the cysteine, ends with the phenylalanine, and has 14 residues. The only DNA kept is the CDR3, 42 bases in frame from the first base. For CDR1 and CDR2, the germline V gene (reference sequence) lists SGHNT and YYREEE. V is shortened by 1 base, J by 7 bases, and the region joining them spans 12 bases. The immunoSEQ Assay, which uses bias-controlled multiplex PCR amplification of genomic DNA, was used to profile TCRbeta CDR3 regions. The authors processed their data as follows. The absolute abundance of each unique TCRbeta CDR3 region was quantified after sequences were collapsed and filtered. Differential abundance was tested with two models: a binomial (Fisher-equivalent) model and a beta-binomial model that adds time-dependent variance fitted from healthy donors. Clones with fewer than 5 combined templates were removed, and a clone was called differentially abundant if the clone's Benjamini-Hochberg FDR was below 0.01. Beta-binomial variance was modeled as a function of total template count across the two samples using the form v = (b*log(k)+a)^2. Drawn from immuneACCESS, this table holds only the in-frame rearrangements with V and J called that TCRdb kept. Clones are partly lost; checked studies trace under half to an unresolved V gene and leave the rest unexplained. The V and J calls and the clone size are those of that table, but D and trimming were determined from the DNA. Across this sample there are around 100,000 clones, with 88% seen only once. Approximately 14% of the sample comes from the top ten.

Study-wide findings and limitations: Both the number of clones called differentially abundant and the false-positive rate were significantly reduced by the beta-binomial model across all healthy-donor time intervals. It was expected by the authors that biological variance in healthy repertoires might increase further over much longer intervals, such as months to years. Between technical replicates the binomial model flagged approximately 1.1 differentially abundant clones, whereas over two weeks the binomial model flagged about 16.4 and over about four weeks approximately 20. For all healthy donors, the variance in clone template counts between roughly 2-week samples rose significantly as total template count increased.

The source of this sequence is a person aged 18-69 years in good health. The receptor chain draws on TRBV5-4 and TRBJ2-1; the D gene identity is not certain. Source material: blood. The sequenced DNA: TGTGCCAGCAGCTTGTTCCCCGATTCGAATGAGCAGTTCTTC. The translation is CASSLFPDSNEQFF.